This TCR beta chain comes out of a study of post-analysis software for immune sequencing data. Background on the study: Progressive-relapsing, secondary progressive and relapsing-remitting multiple sclerosis were among the disease courses included. Study-level points and caveats: Under F measure analysis, samples from one preparation batch co-clustered strongly. Those with multiple sclerosis, the patient group, showed significantly lower normalized Chao1 diversity than controls. TRBV5-6, TRBV5-1 and TRBV20-1 were among roughly five TRBV segments more frequent in patients than controls.

This CDR3 region has 16 residues. Germline lookup yields CDR1 SGHTA and CDR2 FQGNSA. Points on this clonotype: Antigen unknown.

The TCR beta cDNA libraries carried unique molecular identifiers. T cells numbering roughly 1 to 10 million yielded roughly 500,000 cDNA molecules. From the PCR reads, TCRdb called clonotypes with MiXCR, one entry per CDR3 protein. The sample shows about 460,000 distinct CDR3 sequences, less than 45% of them seen only once. The chain has TRBV7-2 and TRBJ2-5; TRBD1 matches 7 bases. Matching the DNA end better, TRBJ2-4 makes the J call doubtful. The sequence derives from a girl between 10 and 17 years old with multiple sclerosis. Source material: blood. In DNA, the CDR3 is TGTGCCAGCAGCTTAGGAGCTGCGAGACAGGGTGTCATTCAGTACTTC. It encodes CASSLGAARQGVIQYF.